The 24 T cell receptor beta chains in this list originate from one sample, sequenced in a study of neurological immune-mediated disorders. Using its own MiXCR run on the 5' RACE reads, TCRdb lists one record per CDR3 protein. This sample has some 79,000 distinct CDR3 sequences, with around an eighth found just once. Material: PBMCs. The receptor source for this set is a woman between 45 and 60 years old in good health.

This clonotype was seen ten or more times. The genes are TRBV5-1 and TRBJ2-7; a weak D match, TRBD1 (5 bases). CDR3 length equals 14 residues. Germline CDR1 and CDR2: SGHRS and YFSETQ. V dropped 4 bases and J dropped 2 bases, with 13 bases sitting between them. For the CDR3, the DNA is TGCGCCAGCAGCGCCAGGGTCGACACCTACGAGCAGTACTTC. Residues: CASSARVDTYEQYF.

This clonotype was picked up many times. V is TRBV12-3 or TRBV12-4 and J is TRBJ1-3; TRBD1 agrees at 9 bases. V dropped 4 bases and J dropped 0; count of bases not matched to a gene: 1. The CDR3 is 15 residues long. CDR3 sequence: CASSSTGGSGNTIYF. CDR3 nucleotides: TGTGCCAGCAGTTCGACAGGGGGCTCTGGAAACACCATATATTTT.

The rearrangement joins TRBV18 to TRBJ2-3; no definite D call. The CDR3 has 13 amino acids. Germline V CDR1 and CDR2: KGHSH, LQKENI. The V end lost 3 bases, the J end lost 3 bases, and 7 bases lay between the germline ends. This chain's CDR3 is CASSPDRTDTQYF. CDR3 bases: TGTGCCAGCTCACCGGACCGAACAGATACGCAGTATTTT.

This clonotype was seen many times. The chain employs TRBV5-1 and TRBJ1-4; D unresolved. The CDR3 is 14 amino acids. The germline gives CDR1 SGHRS, CDR2 YFSETQ. The V and J ends lost 0 bases and 8 bases respectively, with 11 bases between them. Here the CDR3 reads CASSLDRVGEKLFF. For the CDR3, the DNA is TGCGCCAGCAGCTTGGATAGGGTTGGCGAAAAACTGTTTTTT.

This clonotype was counted many times. The chain is built from TRBV11-2 and TRBJ2-5; TRBD1 is a possible D gene (5 bases). CDR1 and CDR2 from the germline V gene are SGHAT and FQNNGV. This CDR3 spans 12 amino acids. Trimming took off 8 bases at V and 4 bases at J, with 11 bases between the two ends. CDR3 bases: TGTGCCAGCGGACAATTGGGAGAGACCCAGTACTTC. It yields the protein CASGQLGETQYF.

This clonotype was detected ten times or more. Here the CDR3 reads CASTRAPKNEQYF. The CDR3 coding sequence is TGTGCCTCCACGCGGGCGCCTAAAAACGAGCAGTACTTC. V is TRBV12-3 or TRBV12-4 and J is TRBJ2-7; the D gene is possibly TRBD2 (5 bases). The V and J ends lost 11 bases and 5 bases respectively, with 19 bases between them. The CDR3 contains 13 residues.

This clonotype was counted at least ten times. This chain links TRBV10-2 with TRBJ2-7; the D is unclear. The germline V and J ends were trimmed by 2 bases and 4 bases, with 6 bases remaining between them. The CDR3 extends over 12 amino acids. Germline assignment: CDR1 WSHSY and CDR2 SAAADI. CDR3 protein: CASSEDIYEQYF. As DNA, the CDR3 is TGCGCCAGCAGTGAGGACATTTACGAGCAGTACTTC.

This clonotype was found many times. The V and J genes are TRBV28 and TRBJ2-2; TRBD1 agrees at 8 bases. The V and J ends lost 5 bases and 4 bases, in that order; junction bases with no gene match: 9. Germline lookup yields CDR1 MDHEN and CDR2 SYDVKM. CDR3 length: 16 amino acids. The CDR3 reads CASSLRTGLGTGELFF. In nucleotides, the CDR3 is TGTGCCAGCAGTCTACGGACAGGGTTAGGCACCGGGGAGCTGTTTTTT.

This clonotype was seen at least ten times. This chain joins TRBV7-9 and TRBJ2-6, with no clear D. V was trimmed by 4 bases and J by 2 bases, leaving 15 bases between them. Per germline, CDR1 SEHNR and CDR2 FQNEAQ (reference sequence). The CDR3 is 17 amino acids. The CDR3 spells CASSYVGRVAGANVLTF. The CDR3 bases are TGTGCCAGCAGCTATGTGGGTAGAGTGGCTGGGGCCAACGTCCTGACTTTC.

The sample holds many counts of this clonotype. The V and J genes are TRBV3-1 and TRBJ2-3; 7 nucleotides match TRBD1. Germline CDR1 is LGHDT and CDR2 is YNNKEL (reference sequence). J lost 2 bases, V lost 5 bases, and 4 bases had no gene match. This CDR3 is built from 14 residues. CDR3 nucleotide sequence: TGTGCCAGCAGCGAGGGACAGTTCACAGATACGCAGTATTTT. Its translation: CASSEGQFTDTQYF.

By frequency in the sample, this clonotype is medium-sized. The V call is TRBV20-1, the J call TRBJ2-3; TRBD1 matches 9 bases. The CDR3 has 16 residues. J gave up 2 bases and V 6 bases, and 12 bases lay outside the gene matches. Germline CDR1 reads DFQATT; CDR2 reads SNEGSKA (reference sequence). DNA of the CDR3: TGCAGTGCGGCTGAACTGGACAGGGGCTTCACAGATACGCAGTATTTT. This encodes CSAAELDRGFTDTQYF.

This clonotype was counted ten times or more. The chain carries TRBV5-1 and TRBJ2-1; 8 bases map to TRBD2. Germline CDR1 reads SGHRS; CDR2 reads YFSETQ. Germline trimming cut 5 bases from V and 4 bases from J; bases unmatched to any gene: 11. The CDR3 covers 16 residues. For the CDR3, the DNA is TGCGCCAGCAGTCCCGGCGCGGGAGGTGTTTACAATGAGCAGTTCTTC. It codes for CASSPGAGGVYNEQFF.

There are many counts of this clonotype. The chain combines TRBV5-1 with TRBJ1-4; D gene uncertain. Germline V CDR1 and CDR2: SGHRS, YFSETQ. This CDR3 region has 14 residues. The ends were cut back, 4 bases at V and 8 bases at J, with 15 bases in the middle. The CDR3 protein is CASSPPPEGEKLFF. CDR3 coding DNA: TGCGCCAGCAGCCCGCCTCCAGAGGGAGAAAAACTGTTTTTT.

This clonotype was detected ten times or more. The chain has TRBV7-9 and TRBJ1-2; 8 positions agree with TRBD1. The V segment lost 4 bases and the J segment 8 bases; nucleotides outside the gene matches: 6. This CDR3 has 13 amino acids. Germline assignment: CDR1 SEHNR and CDR2 FQNEAQ (reference sequence). CDR3 in DNA: TGTGCCAGCAGCTCCGTCGACAGGGGAGGCTACACCTTC. It specifies CASSSVDRGGYTF.

Many counts were recorded for this clonotype. The V gene is TRBV5-1, the J gene TRBJ2-1; 7 nucleotides agree with TRBD2. Per the germline V gene, CDR1 is SGHRS and CDR2 is YFSETQ. The CDR3 runs 15 residues. V was pared by 5 bases and J by 1 base, with 6 bases of the junction left unmatched. The CDR3 DNA reads as TGCGCCAGCAGTTATATAGCGGGTTCCTACAATGAGCAGTTCTTC. Its translation: CASSYIAGSYNEQFF.

The chain recombines TRBV5-1 with TRBJ1-4, with D unclear. Trimming stripped 6 bases from V and 8 bases from J, with 20 bases between. Germline CDR1 SGHRS, CDR2 YFSETQ. The CDR3 is made up of 15 amino acids. In DNA form, the CDR3 reads TGCGCCAGCACCAATGATACGTCAGAATGGGAAAAACTGTTTTTT. Residues: CASTNDTSEWEKLFF.

This clonotype has at least ten counts. The J gene is TRBJ2-7, the V gene TRBV20-1, with 12 bases lining up with TRBD2. The V gene end was trimmed by 5 bases and the J gene end by 4 bases; junction bases not matched to a gene: 6. Germline loops: CDR1 DFQATT, CDR2 SNEGSKA (reference sequence). The CDR3 extends over 14 amino acids. For the CDR3, the DNA is TGCAGTGCTGTACTAGCGGGGGGAATGTACGAGCAGTACTTC. This encodes CSAVLAGGMYEQYF.

This clonotype was picked up many times. The chain employs TRBV5-1 and TRBJ2-7; no reliable D call. Germline V gene sequence: CDR1 SGHRS, CDR2 YFSETQ. The CDR3 is 11 residues long. With 0 bases removed from V and 6 bases from J, the gap between germline ends came to 4 bases. CDR3 nucleotides: TGCGCCAGCAGCTTGGTGGGCGAGCAGTACTTC. Encoded protein: CASSLVGEQYF.

This clonotype was counted ten times or more. J is TRBJ2-2 and V is TRBV15; 12 nucleotides line up with TRBD2. The CDR3 has 20 residues. With 0 bases clipped from V and 0 bases from J, the junction kept 8 bases outside the gene matches. Germline assignment: CDR1 LNHNV and CDR2 YYDKDF (reference sequence). The CDR3 loop is CATSRDIRLAGGTNTGELFF. The CDR3 nucleotides read TGTGCCACCAGCAGAGATATTCGGCTAGCGGGAGGGACGAACACCGGGGAGCTGTTTTTT.

This clonotype appeared many times. The chain is built from TRBV4-2 and TRBJ2-3, with TRBD2 matching 7 bases. V shed 0 bases and J 2 bases; nucleotides not matched to a gene: 11. This CDR3 has 18 amino acids. Germline CDR1 is LGHNA and CDR2 is YNFKEQ. CDR3 bases: TGTGCCAGCAGCCAAGAGAAGTCTCGCGGGAGCTTCACAGATACGCAGTATTTT. The encoded protein is CASSQEKSRGSFTDTQYF.

This clonotype was observed many times. The chain couples TRBV9 to TRBJ2-2; 11 positions match TRBD2. Germline V gene sequence: CDR1 SGDLS, CDR2 YYNGEE. The CDR3 is 16 residues long. The V gene end was trimmed by 2 bases and the J gene end by 5 bases; junction bases not matched to a gene: 5. CDR3 protein: CASSVLAGGSTGELFF. The CDR3, as DNA: TGTGCCAGCAGCGTTCTAGCGGGGGGAAGTACCGGGGAGCTGTTTTTT. The variable domain in full, completed from reference TRBV9 and TRBJ2-2, reads DSGVTQTPKHLITATGQRVTLRCSPRSGDLSVYWYQQSLDQGLQFLIQYYNGEERAKGNILERFSAQQFPDLHSELNLSSLELGDSALYFCASSVLAGGSTGELFFGEGSRLTVL.

This clonotype was observed many times. This sequence joins TRBV4-2 and TRBJ2-1, with unresolved D. Trimming pared 0 bases from V and 0 bases from J, leaving 12 bases between. The CDR3 is made up of 17 amino acids. The germline gives CDR1 LGHNA, CDR2 YNFKEQ. In DNA, the CDR3 is TGTGCCAGCAGCCAAGAAGGAAGGGCCGCCTCCTACAATGAGCAGTTCTTC. Protein product: CASSQEGRAASYNEQFF.

J is TRBJ2-1 and V is TRBV7-8; unclear D gene. This CDR3 is 13 amino acids long. Between the trimmed V and J ends, which lost 5 bases and 8 bases, there was a span of 13 bases. Germline V gene sequence: CDR1 SGHVS, CDR2 FQNEAQ. The CDR3 sequence is CASSPGSSDEQFF. The CDR3 coding sequence is TGTGCCAGCAGCCCTGGATCTTCGGATGAGCAGTTCTTC. Using reference TRBV7-8 and TRBJ2-1 for the parts outside the CDR3, the full variable domain is GAGVSQSPRYKVAKRGQDVALRCDPISGHVSLFWYQQALGQGPEFLTYFQNEAQLDKSGLPSDRFFAERPEGSVSTLKIQRTQQEDSAVYLCASSPGSSDEQFFGPGTRLTVL.

This clonotype was seen at least ten times. This chain uses TRBV6-5 with TRBJ2-7, with D possibly matching TRBD2 (5 bases). This CDR3 contains 14 residues. The germline V gene encodes CDR1 MNHEY and CDR2 SVGAGI. The V end lost 6 bases, the J end lost 3 bases, and 15 bases lay between the germline ends. The CDR3 DNA reads as TGTGCCAGCAGGCGGGTGGGCGGAGTCTACGAGCAGTACTTC. Translation gives CASRRVGGVYEQYF.